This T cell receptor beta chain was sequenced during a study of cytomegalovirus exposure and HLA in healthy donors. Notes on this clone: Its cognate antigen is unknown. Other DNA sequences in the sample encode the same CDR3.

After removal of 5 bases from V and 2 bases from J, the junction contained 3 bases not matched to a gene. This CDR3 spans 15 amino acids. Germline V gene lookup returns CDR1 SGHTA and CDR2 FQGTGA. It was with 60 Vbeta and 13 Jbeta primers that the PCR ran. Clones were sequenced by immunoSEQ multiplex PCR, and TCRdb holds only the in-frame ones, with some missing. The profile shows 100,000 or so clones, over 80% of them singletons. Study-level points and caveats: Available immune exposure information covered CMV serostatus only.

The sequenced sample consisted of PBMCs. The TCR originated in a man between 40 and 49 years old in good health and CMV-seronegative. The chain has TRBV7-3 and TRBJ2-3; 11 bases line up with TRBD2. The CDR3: CASSPSGGSTDTQYF. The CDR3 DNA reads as TGTGCCAGCAGCCCTAGCGGGGGGTCCACAGATACGCAGTATTTT.